The entry that follows covers one TCR beta chain sequence. Its antigen is unknown. The data were taken from a study of beta chain features in type 1 diabetes. Looking at the study overall: Patients did not differ from healthy donors in age, gender or cell yield. Study results and limitations: VDJ junctions from patients with type 1 diabetes contained fewer insertions and more deletions. PCR may have favored shorter templates equally in patients and controls.

The study reverse transcribed the entire isolated RNA, so it sequenced expressed TCRB transcripts. Only in-frame clones appear in the TCRdb table, and some are missing; sequencing was by immunoSEQ multiplex PCR. This table has about 250,000 clones, roughly 14% appearing once. This CDR3 region has 17 residues. The V gene's germline CDR1 is KGHSH and CDR2 LQKENI. V lost 0 bases and J lost 5; bases outside the gene matches: 8. This clonotype was obtained from a woman aged 40 to 50 in good health. The sequenced sample consisted of naive CD4+ T cells from blood. V gene TRBV18 combines with J gene TRBJ2-1, with TRBD1 matching 9 bases. The CDR3 bases are TGTGCCAGCTCACCACCCTCCGGGACAGGGCGCGACAATGAGCAGTTCTTC. Encoded protein: CASSPPSGTGRDNEQFF.